This T cell receptor beta chain is from a study of regulatory T cells in long-lasting Graves disease. The V gene's germline CDR1 is MDHEN and CDR2 SYDVKM. Trimming left V 5 bases short and J 4 bases short, with 18 bases between. The CDR3 is 16 amino acids. Time point indicated: newly diagnosed GD, antithyroid drugs for less than 3 months. Preparation of the TCR library used RNA extracted from PBMCs. Through Arm-PCR of CDR3 regions and iRepertoire HTBI primers, TCR beta libraries were built. TCRdb independently ran MiXCR on the multiplex PCR reads; one entry per CDR3 protein. Of roughly 440,000 distinct CDR3 sequences detected, about 16% appear once; the ten largest clones hold 20% to 25%. This clonotype was counted at least ten times. These data were likewise used in another study, on T cells in Graves' hyperthyroidism and ophthalmopathy.

The sequence derives from a woman aged 18-30 years with Graves disease. The chain has TRBV28 and TRBJ2-1; D is possibly TRBD2 (5 bases). Sequencing was performed on peripheral blood mononuclear cells (PBMCs), taken at new diagnosis, from a patient treated with antithyroid drugs. The CDR3 loop is CASSTPFSVGYNEQFF. The CDR3 DNA reads as TGTGCCAGCAGTACTCCCTTTAGCGTGGGTTACAATGAGCAGTTCTTC.